Listed below are T cell receptor beta chains from one sample, sequenced in a study of T-cell memory formation after mild COVID-19. MiXCR, run by TCRdb on the 5' RACE reads, gives a single entry per CDR3 protein. This table has around 340,000 distinct CDR3 sequences, 10% to 15% appearing once. The sample consisted of PBMCs or a T cell subset sorted from them (not recorded which). The receptors were gathered from a man younger than 35 who had mild COVID-19 (a few samples of this study predate the infection). Cell type and time point are not known. The conserved cysteine and the conserved F or W are not part of the CDR3 here.

v_gene	j_gene	CDR3aa
TRBV20-1	TRBJ1-3	SARGGVISGNTIY
TRBV5-1	TRBJ1-5	ASSPRGGVQPQH
TRBV27	TRBJ1-5	ASSLGGAFNQPQH
TRBV20-1	TRBJ2-7	SATGEVEQY
TRBV5-1	TRBJ2-4	LRGVTKNIQY
TRBV6-5	TRBJ1-1	ASRLGQGPGDTEAF
TRBV27	TRBJ1-3	ASSPHRGANTIY
TRBV7-3	TRBJ2-1	ASSSLAGGRNEQF
TRBV7-2	TRBJ2-4	ASSTYSLAKNIQY
TRBV12-3/TRBV12-4	TRBJ2-3	ASSDSGSVTQY
TRBV28	TRBJ2-6	ASSLSIFEVLGANVLT
TRBV18	TRBJ2-7	ASSPERGAYEQY
TRBV7-2	TRBJ2-1	ASSLGQGSYNEQF
TRBV27	TRBJ1-1	ASSSEGDTEAF
TRBV7-9	TRBJ1-1	ASSFGTGTVNTEAF
TRBV5-1	TRBJ2-5	ASSPGGYQETQY
TRBV4-3	TRBJ2-7	ASSQGLTAYEQY
TRBV5-5	TRBJ1-1	ASSFSSGPTEAF
TRBV12-3/TRBV12-4	TRBJ1-1	ASSRPGRGTEAF
TRBV4-1	TRBJ2-6	ASSQHPGGKNVRSGANVLT
TRBV28	TRBJ2-6	ASSLPETGANVLT
TRBV5-1	TRBJ2-2	ASSLAVTAITGELF
TRBV7-2	TRBJ2-7	ASSSADLGSYEQY
TRBV20-1	TRBJ1-1	SASGGANTEAF
TRBV6-2/TRBV6-3	TRBJ2-1	ASSLAGVPEQF
TRBV20-1	TRBJ2-5	SARDERGGGETQY
TRBV7-9	TRBJ1-6	ASSPGRGLSYNSPLH
TRBV14	TRBJ1-1	ASSPNGDTEAF
TRBV20-1	TRBJ2-5	SARTGQARWEETQY
TRBV19	TRBJ2-2	ASSSWTSGNTGELF
TRBV7-9	TRBJ1-1	ASSPPNGANTEAF
TRBV4-3	TRBJ2-1	ASRRGLAGDNEQF
TRBV25-1	TRBJ2-5	ASSERQAQETQY
TRBV2	TRBJ1-5	ASSGGGAYSNQPQH
TRBV11-2	TRBJ2-1	ASSLDRAAVQF
TRBV6-2/TRBV6-3	TRBJ2-7	ASSYQLESEQY
TRBV7-9	TRBJ2-5	ASSLNGGPD
TRBV10-3	TRBJ2-5	AISGLAQETQY
TRBV23-1	TRBJ1-5	ATLQRRGINQPQH
TRBV2	TRBJ2-1	AGKQGGLNEQF
TRBV7-9	TRBJ2-3	ASSLNRGRSTDTQY
TRBV6-5	TRBJ2-1	ASKRAGSYNEQF
TRBV20-1	TRBJ1-5	SAGAGASNQPKH
TRBV3-1	TRBJ2-7	ASSRNTPSSYEQY
TRBV12-3/TRBV12-4	TRBJ2-3	ASRPTSGGGTDTQY
TRBV5-6	TRBJ2-3	ASSPRVPSTDTQY
TRBV19	TRBJ1-5	ATRAGGQPQH
TRBV5-1	TRBJ2-1	ASSLEGASNEQF